This T cell receptor (beta chain) was sequenced in a study of sequential checkpoint blockade in melanoma. On the study more broadly: Each arm's sequence ended with maintenance nivolumab.

TCRdb keeps only in-frame clones here, not all; method: immunoSEQ multiplex PCR. The top ten clones hold roughly 18% of a sample with 32,000 or so clones, approximately 82% of them seen once. Treatment indicated: randomized to nivolumab then ipilimumab (arm A) or the reverse (arm B). None of the patients previously received DNA-damaging chemotherapy. Live CD3+CD8+ CD19− CD56− cells were sorted from PBMCs. V was shortened by 7 bases and J by 0 bases, with 13 bases between the two germline ends. CDR1 MDHEN and CDR2 SYDVKM come from the germline V gene. The CDR3 is 14 residues long. The source of this sequence is a human donor with melanoma. The genes are TRBV28 and TRBJ2-7; D is ambiguous. Sequencing was performed on CD8+ T cells sorted from blood (inferred from file names), taken from a patient given nivolumab and ipilimumab in sequence. CDR3 protein: CASTNVGISYEQYF. In DNA form, the CDR3 reads TGTGCCAGCACCAATGTCGGTATCTCCTACGAGCAGTACTTC.